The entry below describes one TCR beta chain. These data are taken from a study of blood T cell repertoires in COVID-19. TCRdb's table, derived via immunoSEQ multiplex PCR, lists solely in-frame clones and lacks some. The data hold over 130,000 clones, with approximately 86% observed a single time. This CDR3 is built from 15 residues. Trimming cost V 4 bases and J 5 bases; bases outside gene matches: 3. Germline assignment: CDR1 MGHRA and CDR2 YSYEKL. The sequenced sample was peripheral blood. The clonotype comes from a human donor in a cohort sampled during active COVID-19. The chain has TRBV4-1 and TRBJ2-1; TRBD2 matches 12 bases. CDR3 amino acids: CASSRRLAGDNEQFF. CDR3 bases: TGCGCCAGCAGCCGTAGACTAGCGGGAGACAATGAGCAGTTCTTC.